This TCR beta chain was sequenced for a study of memory CD4+ T cells and cytomegalovirus serostatus. Study processing details: Out-of-frame sequences were removed, leaving about 2,300,000 distinct TCRbeta sequences. Profiling relied on immunoSEQ multiplex PCR, and the TCRdb table lists in-frame clones only, not all of them. The D gene and trimming were derived from the DNA, and the V and J assignments and clone size from that table. Of roughly 39,000 clones in the sample, over 60% were seen once. Concerning this clone: The antigen is not known.

The sort gate was single viable CD3+CD4+CD8-CD45RO+ cells for memory CD4+ T cells. Positive selection with CD4 microbeads enriched total CD4+ T cells. Study-level points and caveats: Each of approximately 69 CMV-associated TCRbeta sequences occurred in one to five individuals.

The TCR was taken from an adult in good health and CMV-seronegative. The sequencing sample was made of memory CD4+ T cells from blood.

This CDR3 is CASSVAPSGGAVEQYF. In nucleotides, the CDR3 is TGTGCCAGCAGCGTAGCGCCTAGCGGGGGGGCGGTCGAGCAGTACTTC. The chain employs TRBV9 and TRBJ2-7; TRBD2 aligns across 12 bases. CDR3 length: 16 amino acids. Germline loops: CDR1 SGDLS, CDR2 YYNGEE. J gave up 6 bases and V 0 bases, and 7 bases lay outside the gene matches.